This T cell receptor beta chain appears in the sequencing data of a study of CD4+ T cells in melanoma. Germline lookup yields CDR1 SGHNT and CDR2 YYREEE (reference sequence). V lost 0 bases, J lost 8 bases, and 14 bases lay in between. The CDR3 is 14 residues long. Study conclusions and caveats: Reportedly, melanoma neoantigen-specific CD4+ T cells showed varied differentiation states. A reported correlation linked neoantigen-specific CD4+ T cells to CD8+, macrophage and B cell function.

TCRdb's copy holds only in-frame clones and misses some; the assay was immunoSEQ multiplex PCR. The sample yields approximately 47,000 clones, roughly 89% seen once. About this clone: Antigen specificity is unknown.

The chain recombines TRBV5-4 with TRBJ1-2, with a possible D match to TRBD1 (6 bases). The clonotype comes from a human donor with melanoma. Specimen: peripheral blood. The CDR3 here is CASSLESLQGGYTF. CDR3 sequence (DNA): TGTGCCAGCAGCTTGGAGTCACTTCAGGGGGGCTACACCTTC.